This TCR beta chain originates from a study of radiotherapy plus CTLA-4 blockade in lung cancer. Study-level background: Among patients, about 17% showed objective responses, and about 31% had disease control. Study-level results: TCR clones from tumors expanded in blood after radiotherapy plus ipilimumab.

Focal radiation was given together with CTLA-4 blockade (ipilimumab) to patients with chemo-refractory metastatic non-small-cell lung cancer. As to this clone: The target antigen is unknown.

Clones were sequenced by immunoSEQ multiplex PCR, and TCRdb holds only the in-frame ones, with some missing. The profile shows around 14,000 clones, less than 75% of them singletons. The V gene lost 0 bases and the J gene lost 4 bases, with 17 bases spanning the gap. Germline CDR1 and CDR2: SGHRS and YFSETQ. The CDR3 covers 17 residues. This receptor was identified in a human donor with non-small cell lung cancer whose response to radiotherapy plus ipilimumab could not be evaluated. This sequence joins TRBV5-1 and TRBJ1-3, with a tentative D call TRBD1 (5 bases). The specimen comprised peripheral blood, sampled from a patient treated with radiotherapy plus ipilimumab. The CDR3 DNA is TGCGCCAGCAGCTTGGAAATTGCAGGGTCGCTCGGAAACACCATATATTTT. It translates to CASSLEIAGSLGNTIYF. Based on the CDR3 plus reference TRBV5-1 and TRBJ1-3, the full variable domain is KAGVTQTPRYLIKTRGQQVTLSCSPISGHRSVSWYQQTPGQGLQFLFEYFSETQRNKGNFPGRFSGRQFSNSRSEMNVSTLELGDSALYLCASSLEIAGSLGNTIYFGEGSWLTVV.